This entry lists 26 T cell receptor beta chains sequenced from one sample in a study of vaccination and CD4 T cells after COVID-19. No antigens are known for them. The Oncomine TCR Beta short-read assay generated sequence data from the DNA of cultured CD4+ T cells. TCRdb fed the PCR reads into MiXCR, producing one record per CDR3 protein. The sample gives some 26,000 distinct CDR3 sequences, about 50% of which show up once; roughly 28% is in the top ten. Specified treatment: approximately 10-day PBMC culture with coronavirus spike peptide pools or control peptides (ViraFEST assay). The sample consisted of CD4+ T cells from blood, cultured in vitro, taken before SARS-CoV-2 vaccination. The source is a human donor who received a COVID-19 vaccine.

This chain connects TRBV24-1 to TRBJ2-3, with TRBD1 matching over 10 bases. The trim removed 7 bases at V and 7 bases at J, leaving 7 bases unmatched. Germline-derived CDR1 and CDR2 are KGHDR and SFDVKD. This CDR3 comprises 14 residues. Here the CDR3 reads CATSGTGVTNTQYF. In DNA form, the CDR3 reads TGTGCCACCAGCGGGACAGGGGTCACGAATACGCAGTATTTT.

This clonotype was seen only once. The chain uses TRBV7-9 and TRBJ1-4; D ambiguous. The germline V gene has CDR1 SEHNR and CDR2 FQNEAQ (reference sequence). This CDR3 has 18 residues. Trimming took 2 bases from V and 0 from J, leaving 16 bases between them. CDR3 residues: CASSLRPSWETTNEKLFF. CDR3 DNA: TGTGCCAGCAGCTTAAGGCCGTCCTGGGAGACAACTAATGAAAAACTGTTTTTT.

In this sample, this clonotype turned up a few times. The V and J genes are TRBV19 and TRBJ1-5; 7 bases line up with TRBD1. After removal of 3 bases from V and 0 bases from J, the junction contained 8 bases not matched to a gene. The CDR3 extends over 17 amino acids. The germline gives CDR1 LNHDA, CDR2 SQIVND (reference sequence). CDR3 in amino acids: CASSIWAGGYSNQPQHF. As DNA, the CDR3 is TGTGCCAGTAGTATTTGGGCAGGGGGATATAGCAATCAGCCCCAGCATTTT.

The V gene is TRBV28, the J gene TRBJ1-5; D is possibly TRBD1 (6 bases). The CDR3 contains 18 residues. V shed 3 bases and J shed 5 bases, with 23 bases lying between them. Germline V gives CDR1 MDHEN, CDR2 SYDVKM. The CDR3 sequence is CASSFSGEDRGLYQPQHF. CDR3 in DNA: TGTGCCAGCAGTTTTAGCGGGGAGGACAGAGGACTTTATCAGCCCCAGCATTTT.

This clonotype was picked up a small number of times. The rearrangement links TRBV6-5 to TRBJ1-2; 7 nucleotides agree with TRBD1. V lost 2 bases to trimming and J lost 7 bases; unmatched junction nucleotides: 7. The CDR3 consists of 14 residues. Germline V gene data show CDR1 as MNHEY and CDR2 as SVGAGI. The CDR3, as DNA: TGTGCCAGCAGTTACAGGGGGCAAGGGGTTGGCTACACCTTC. Residues: CASSYRGQGVGYTF.

This clonotype was counted between two and nine times. The genes are TRBV11-3 and TRBJ1-2, with D perhaps matching TRBD1 (6 bases). This CDR3 spans 15 amino acids. CDR1 is SGHNT, CDR2 YENEEA, per germline. The V gene lost 0 bases and the J gene lost 3 bases, with 11 bases spanning the gap. The CDR3 sequence: CASSLDLGAHYGYTF. CDR3 bases: TGTGCCAGCAGCTTAGATCTGGGGGCGCACTATGGCTACACCTTC. Combining the CDR3 with reference TRBV11-3 and TRBJ1-2 gives the whole variable domain EAGVVQSPRYKIIEKKQPVAFWCNPISGHNTLYWYLQNLGQGPELLIRYENEEAVDDSQLPKDRFSAERLKGVDSTLKIQPAELGDSAVYLCASSLDLGAHYGYTFGSGTRLTVV.

This clonotype was counted between two and nine times. One end of the junction fails to match germline, which may point to a read error. This chain links TRBV6-5 with TRBJ2-3; 8 bases line up with TRBD2. The CDR3 has 15 amino acids. Germline assignment: CDR1 MNHEY and CDR2 SVGAGI. Here the CDR3 reads CASSYGAGGKDAQYF. The CDR3 nucleotides are TGTGCCAGCAGTTACGGGGCGGGGGGTAAAGATGCGCAGTATTTT.

This clonotype has just a few counts. This chain joins TRBV20-1 and TRBJ2-5, with D tentatively TRBD2 (6 bases). V gave up 0 bases and J gave up 1 base, with 12 bases separating them. This CDR3 comprises 15 residues. CDR1 and CDR2 (germline): DFQATT, SNEGSKA (reference sequence). CDR3 sequence (DNA): TGCAGTGCTAGAGATATCCGGGGGATCCAAGAGACCCAGTACTTC. The encoded protein is CSARDIRGIQETQYF.

There are a few counts of this clonotype. The V and J genes are TRBV5-6 and TRBJ2-1; D call uncertain. Per germline, CDR1 SGHDT and CDR2 YYEEEE. V was cut by 2 bases and J by 4 bases, with 16 bases left in between. The CDR3 has 16 residues. The CDR3 reads CASSFPVRFEYNEQFF. CDR3 bases: TGTGCCAGCAGCTTCCCCGTCCGCTTCGAATACAATGAGCAGTTCTTC.

This chain joins TRBV3-1 and TRBJ2-7, with 11 bases aligning to TRBD2. Trimming at V came to 6 bases and at J to 6 bases, leaving 10 bases not matched to a gene. Germline CDR1 and CDR2: LGHDT and YNNKEL (reference sequence). The CDR3 sequence is 15 residues long. Here the CDR3 DNA reads TGTGCCAGCAGTCAACTAGCGGGGGACCCCAGCGAGCAGTACTTC. This translates into CASSQLAGDPSEQYF.

The CDR3 region has the DNA TGTGCCAGCAGCTTTTCGGCAGGAGATCAGCCCCAGCATTTT. It translates to CASSFSAGDQPQHF. The genes are TRBV7-8 and TRBJ1-5; the D is unclear. Trimming removed 3 bases at V and 5 bases at J, with 11 bases between. Germline-derived CDR1 and CDR2 are SGHVS and FQNEAQ. This CDR3 region has 14 residues.

The V gene is TRBV20-1, the J gene TRBJ2-2, with TRBD2 as a possible D gene (7 bases). Germline CDR1 DFQATT, CDR2 SNEGSKA (reference sequence). The V and J ends lost 5 bases and 3 bases respectively, with 22 bases between them. The CDR3 runs 17 residues. In DNA, the CDR3 is TGCAGTGCTGCTGCCTTCGACGGGGGGCCGGACACCGGGGAGCTGTTTTTT. It specifies CSAAAFDGGPDTGELFF.

This clonotype was seen a handful of times. The chain has TRBV2 and TRBJ1-2; D might be TRBD1 (6 bases). The CDR3 loop spans 13 amino acids. V was clipped by 4 bases and J by 4 bases, with 10 bases between them. The germline gives CDR1 SNHLY, CDR2 FYNNEI. The CDR3 loop is CASSVQGLYGYTF. The CDR3 DNA reads TGTGCCAGCAGTGTTCAGGGGCTCTATGGCTACACCTTC.

Only a few counts were recorded for this clonotype. The chain carries TRBV3-1 and TRBJ2-2, with D perhaps TRBD1 (5 bases). Germline CDR1 is LGHDT and CDR2 is YNNKEL (reference sequence). Trimming cost V 1 base and J 5 bases, with 11 bases left between them. The CDR3 length is 15 residues. The CDR3 is CASSQVSRATGELFF. The CDR3 region has the DNA TGTGCCAGCAGCCAAGTCTCCAGGGCAACCGGGGAGCTGTTTTTT.

V and J are TRBV6-1 and TRBJ1-5; 7 bases line up with TRBD1. J was trimmed by 2 bases and V by 6 bases; bases with no gene match: 4. Germline CDR1 is MNHNS and CDR2 is SASEGT. The CDR3 is 14 residues long. CDR3: CASSQGQGNQPQHF. As DNA, the CDR3 is TGTGCCAGCAGCCAAGGACAGGGCAATCAGCCCCAGCATTTT.

The J gene is TRBJ1-2, the V gene TRBV7-9, with 8 nucleotides matching TRBD1. This CDR3 region has 13 residues. Germline CDR1 SEHNR, CDR2 FQNEAQ (reference sequence). With 0 bases clipped from V and 9 bases from J, the junction kept 3 bases outside the gene matches. CDR3 protein: CASSLARTGSYTF. CDR3 nucleotide sequence: TGTGCCAGCAGCTTAGCCCGGACAGGGAGCTACACCTTC.

The chain couples TRBV7-9 to TRBJ1-1, with a weak D call TRBD1 (5 bases). CDR1 is SEHNR and CDR2 is FQNEAQ in the germline V gene (reference sequence). This CDR3 is 14 amino acids long. Trimming took 1 base from V and 7 from J, leaving 13 bases between them. CDR3 sequence reads: CASSLEGQAGEAFF. The CDR3 DNA follows: TGTGCCAGCAGCTTAGAGGGGCAGGCGGGTGAAGCTTTCTTT.

V gene TRBV2 combines with J gene TRBJ2-3, with D perhaps TRBD1 (6 bases). Germline V gene lookup returns CDR1 SNHLY and CDR2 FYNNEI. Trimming took off 3 bases at V and 2 bases at J, with 12 bases between the two ends. The CDR3 spans 15 residues. CDR3 sequence reads: CASSEAGTNTDTQYF. The CDR3 region has the DNA TGTGCCAGCAGTGAGGCCGGGACAAACACAGATACGCAGTATTTT.

This clonotype was seen only a few times. The chain combines TRBV10-1 with TRBJ2-5; the D is unclear. Germline CDR1 and CDR2: WNHNN and SYGVQD (reference sequence). This CDR3 is 14 amino acids long. V was pared by 0 bases and J by 1 base, with 6 bases between. The CDR3 spells CASSESRIQETQYF. In DNA, the CDR3 is TGCGCCAGCAGTGAGTCGAGAATCCAAGAGACCCAGTACTTC.

This clonotype occurred a few times. This chain links TRBV6-1 with TRBJ1-5; D is unclear. CDR3 size: 13 residues. The V gene lost 7 bases and the J gene lost 0 bases, with 7 bases spanning the gap. Germline-derived CDR1 and CDR2 are MNHNS and SASEGT. DNA for the CDR3: TGTGCCAGCACCGTCTATAGCAATCAGCCCCAGCATTTT. This gives the protein CASTVYSNQPQHF.

J is TRBJ1-6 and V is TRBV10-1, with TRBD1 as a possible D gene (6 bases). This CDR3 has 14 amino acids. Trimming removed 8 bases at V and 5 bases at J, with 13 bases between. CDR1 WNHNN and CDR2 SYGVQD come from the germline V gene (reference sequence). The CDR3 here is CASSQGGDNSPLHF. CDR3 nucleotides: TGCGCCAGCTCCCAAGGGGGGGATAATTCACCCCTCCACTTT.

The chain carries TRBV3-1 and TRBJ2-3, with 8 bases matching TRBD2. The junction had 7 bases not matched to a gene; V was cut back by 4 bases and J by 1 base. In germline, CDR1 is LGHDT, CDR2 YNNKEL (reference sequence). The CDR3 is 16 residues long. CDR3 region: CASSRREGRRTDTQYF. The CDR3 DNA sequence: TGTGCCAGCAGCCGACGGGAGGGCCGTCGCACAGATACGCAGTATTTT.

This clonotype was detected a few times. This chain connects TRBV5-1 to TRBJ1-1, with D perhaps matching TRBD1 (6 bases). Trimming removed 7 bases at V and 4 bases at J, with 14 bases between. There are 13 residues in the CDR3. The germline CDR1 and CDR2 sequences are SGHRS and YFSETQ. The DNA of the CDR3 is TGCGCCAGCGGAAGGGGGATTGGCACTGAAGCTTTCTTT. It codes for CASGRGIGTEAFF.

This sequence joins TRBV20-1 and TRBJ2-1, with TRBD1 identical over 9 bases. V was pared by 2 bases and J by 3 bases, with 5 bases of the junction left unmatched. This CDR3 comprises 15 residues. In germline, CDR1 is DFQATT, CDR2 SNEGSKA (reference sequence). In DNA form, the CDR3 reads TGCAGTGCTAGACCATCGGACAGGGGCTACAATGAGCAGTTCTTC. Translating it yields CSARPSDRGYNEQFF.

This CDR3 is CATKPLRTGGDLDLNPGYEQYF. Here the CDR3 DNA reads TGTGCCACCAAACCCTTAAGAACAGGGGGGGACTTAGACCTCAATCCTGGCTACGAGCAGTACTTC. This rearrangement joins TRBV21-1 to TRBJ2-7; the table's D call, TRBD1, was not checked against the DNA. TRBV21-1 is tagged as a pseudogene. The CDR3 has 22 residues.

The gene calls are TRBV12-3 or TRBV12-4 and TRBJ1-2; tentative D call: TRBD1 (5 bases). The CDR3 is made up of 13 amino acids. Trimming left V 3 bases short and J 5 bases short, with 10 bases between. CDR3 in amino acids: CASSFAGKYGYTF. DNA of the CDR3: TGTGCCAGCAGTTTCGCAGGGAAATATGGCTACACCTTC.